This T cell receptor (beta chain) comes out of a study of T cell changes during pregnancy in multiple sclerosis. The protocol was immunoSEQ multiplex PCR, while the TCRdb copy is restricted to in-frame clones and leaves out a portion. Of about 17,000 clones in the sample, about 83% were seen once. V was clipped by 3 bases and J by 1 base; unmatched bases: 1. The CDR3 length is 14 residues. Germline CDR1 MNHNS, CDR2 SASEGT. Sequencing used CD8+ T cells from peripheral blood mononuclear cells, obtained after pregnancy. The chain is built from TRBV6-1 and TRBJ2-3; 7 bases align to TRBD2. This clonotype was sampled from a female donor with multiple sclerosis, enrolled in a pregnancy study. The CDR3 is CASSEAGGTDTQYF. CDR3 DNA sequence: TGTGCCAGCAGTGAGGCGGGGGGCACAGATACGCAGTATTTT.